These 15 T cell receptor beta chains share one sample of origin, sequenced in a study of OX40 agonist ivuxolimab in advanced cancers. The data were produced by immunoSEQ multiplex PCR, yet TCRdb's version contains in-frame clones alone and is incomplete. The sample records about 59,000 clones, about 90% being singletons. Specimen: CD4+ or CD8+ T cells sorted from blood, collected in a trial of the OX40 agonist ivuxolimab. The receptors were gathered from an adult with an advanced solid tumor such as melanoma, head and neck, liver or kidney cancer.

The chain recombines TRBV30 with TRBJ2-7, with a tentative D call TRBD2 (5 bases). The CDR3 extends over 12 amino acids. The germline gives CDR1 GTSNPN, CDR2 SVGIG (reference sequence). Deletions cut 0 bases from V and 4 bases from J, with 7 bases between. CDR3 loop: CAWSVGGYEQYF. For the CDR3, the DNA is TGTGCCTGGAGTGTTGGAGGATACGAGCAGTACTTC. The whole variable domain, remainder taken from reference TRBV30 and TRBJ2-7, is SQTIHQWPATLVQPVGSPLSLECTVEGTSNPNLYWYRQAAGRGLQLLFYSVGIGQISSEVPQNLSASRPQDRQFILSSKKLLLSDSGFYLCAWSVGGYEQYFGPGTRLTVT.

The chain couples TRBV7-3 to TRBJ2-1; no definite D call. CDR1 SGHTA and CDR2 FQGTGA come from the germline V gene. The CDR3 runs to 14 residues. V lost 2 bases, J lost 8 bases, and 13 bases lay in between. DNA of the CDR3: TGTGCCAGCAGCTTATTAGGGTCCCAGGATGAGCAGTTCTTC. Protein product: CASSLLGSQDEQFF.

The chain carries TRBV7-8 and TRBJ1-5, with D unclear. This CDR3 contains 14 residues. The V gene lost 0 bases and the J gene lost 11 bases, with 14 bases spanning the gap. Germline lookup yields CDR1 SGHVS and CDR2 FQNEAQ. Written as DNA, the CDR3 is TGTGCCAGCAGCTTAGCGGAAGGTAGATTGGCCCAGCATTTT. Translating gives CASSLAEGRLAQHF.

The chain recombines TRBV9 with TRBJ2-1, with 12 bases lining up with TRBD2. The CDR3 runs 16 residues. Germline V lookup: CDR1 SGDLS, CDR2 YYNGEE. The V gene end was trimmed by 3 bases and the J gene end by 0 bases; junction bases not matched to a gene: 1. CDR3 sequence (DNA): TGTGCCAGCAGCGCTAGCGGGGGGGGCTCCTACAATGAGCAGTTCTTC. Translation gives CASSASGGGSYNEQFF.

The chain has TRBV7-9 and TRBJ2-2; D remains unclear. The CDR3 has 14 amino acids. V gave up 5 bases and J gave up 5 bases, with 12 bases separating them. CDR1 and CDR2 from the germline V gene are SEHNR and FQNEAQ (reference sequence). CDR3 amino acids: CASSHHPLTGELFF. CDR3 bases: TGTGCCAGCAGCCATCACCCTTTAACCGGGGAGCTGTTTTTT.

The chain couples TRBV6-5 to TRBJ2-7, with 7 bases lining up with TRBD1. Germline CDR1 is MNHEY and CDR2 is SVGAGI. V shed 6 bases, J shed 1 base, and the junction held 3 bases outside the gene matches. CDR3 length: 13 amino acids. The chain's CDR3 is CASSNRGSYEQYV. In DNA, the CDR3 is TGTGCCAGCAGCAACAGGGGTTCCTACGAGCAGTACGTC.

The rearrangement links TRBV7-9 to TRBJ2-1; TRBD2 matches at 12 bases. The V and J ends lost 6 bases and 8 bases, in that order; junction bases with no gene match: 11. CDR3 length equals 16 residues. CDR1 is SEHNR, CDR2 FQNEAQ, per germline (reference sequence). CDR3 sequence: CASRYSLAGGPHEQFF. The CDR3 DNA follows: TGTGCCAGCAGATATTCTCTAGCGGGAGGGCCACATGAGCAGTTCTTC.

This chain uses TRBV28 with TRBJ2-7; TRBD1 agrees at 7 bases. CDR1 is MDHEN, CDR2 SYDVKM, per germline. CDR3 length: 14 amino acids. The trim removed 5 bases at V and 5 bases at J, leaving 9 bases unmatched. The CDR3: CASSKTTGVHEQYV. Written as DNA, the CDR3 is TGTGCCAGCAGTAAGACAACAGGGGTCCACGAGCAGTACGTC.

This rearrangement joins TRBV6-5 to TRBJ1-3; the match to TRBD1 covers 7 bases. With 4 bases clipped from V and 2 bases from J, the junction kept 8 bases outside the gene matches. The CDR3 consists of 16 residues. Germline V gives CDR1 MNHEY, CDR2 SVGAGI. CDR3 sequence reads: CASSSAWTGAGNTIYF. The CDR3 coding sequence is TGTGCCAGCAGTTCCGCCTGGACAGGTGCTGGAAACACCATATATTTT.

J is TRBJ2-1 and V is TRBV11-3; D not certain. This CDR3 contains 15 residues. Germline V gene data show CDR1 as SGHNT and CDR2 as YENEEA. V dropped 6 bases and J dropped 0 bases, with 12 bases sitting between them. DNA of the CDR3: TGTGCCAGCAGTCAAGAGGTAGGCTCCTACAATGAGCAGTTCTTC. It encodes CASSQEVGSYNEQFF. Based on the CDR3 plus reference TRBV11-3 and TRBJ2-1, the full variable domain is EAGVVQSPRYKIIEKKQPVAFWCNPISGHNTLYWYLQNLGQGPELLIRYENEEAVDDSQLPKDRFSAERLKGVDSTLKIQPAELGDSAVYLCASSQEVGSYNEQFFGPGTRLTVL.

The V gene is TRBV29-1, the J gene TRBJ2-1, with D unclear. Trimming left V 4 bases short and J 0 bases short, with 7 bases between. Germline CDR1 SQVTM, CDR2 ANQGSEA. CDR3 length equals 13 residues. The CDR3 reads CSVVPSSYNEQFF. The CDR3 region has the DNA TGCAGCGTTGTCCCGTCCTCCTACAATGAGCAGTTCTTC.

The chain carries TRBV28 and TRBJ2-7, with D possibly being TRBD1 or TRBD2 (5 bases each). Germline V gene sequence: CDR1 MDHEN, CDR2 SYDVKM. CDR3 size: 16 residues. V lost 9 bases and J lost 3, with 24 bases in between. This CDR3 reads CASLPAMGDTRYEQYF. The CDR3 nucleotides are TGTGCCAGTTTACCCGCTATGGGGGATACTCGCTACGAGCAGTACTTC.

The rearrangement links TRBV29-1 to TRBJ1-5; TRBD1 is a possible D gene (5 bases). Germline loops: CDR1 SQVTM, CDR2 ANQGSEA. V lost 6 bases to trimming and J lost 4 bases, with 16 bases between them. The CDR3 sequence is 14 residues long. CDR3 sequence: CSVTLGLGNQPQHF. The CDR3, as DNA: TGCAGCGTCACGCTGGGGCTGGGGAATCAGCCCCAGCATTTT.

This chain connects TRBV10-3 to TRBJ2-7, with TRBD2 matching over 8 bases. Looked up from germline, CDR1 is ENHRY and CDR2 is SYGVKD. The CDR3 sequence is 15 residues long. With 7 bases clipped from V and 2 bases from J, the junction kept 10 bases outside the gene matches. The DNA for the CDR3 is TGTGCCATCACGGGGGGGCAGGGGCGAACCTACGAGCAGTACTTC. Amino acid sequence: CAITGGQGRTYEQYF.

The count of this clone is one. This chain joins TRBV6-6 and TRBJ1-5; no firm D call. Germline assignment: CDR1 MNHNY and CDR2 SVGAGI (reference sequence). The CDR3 extends over 14 amino acids. The V gene lost 4 bases and the J gene lost 4 bases, with 11 bases spanning the gap. CDR3: CASSFSGINQPQHF. CDR3 DNA sequence: TGTGCCAGCAGTTTCTCGGGGATTAATCAGCCCCAGCATTTT.